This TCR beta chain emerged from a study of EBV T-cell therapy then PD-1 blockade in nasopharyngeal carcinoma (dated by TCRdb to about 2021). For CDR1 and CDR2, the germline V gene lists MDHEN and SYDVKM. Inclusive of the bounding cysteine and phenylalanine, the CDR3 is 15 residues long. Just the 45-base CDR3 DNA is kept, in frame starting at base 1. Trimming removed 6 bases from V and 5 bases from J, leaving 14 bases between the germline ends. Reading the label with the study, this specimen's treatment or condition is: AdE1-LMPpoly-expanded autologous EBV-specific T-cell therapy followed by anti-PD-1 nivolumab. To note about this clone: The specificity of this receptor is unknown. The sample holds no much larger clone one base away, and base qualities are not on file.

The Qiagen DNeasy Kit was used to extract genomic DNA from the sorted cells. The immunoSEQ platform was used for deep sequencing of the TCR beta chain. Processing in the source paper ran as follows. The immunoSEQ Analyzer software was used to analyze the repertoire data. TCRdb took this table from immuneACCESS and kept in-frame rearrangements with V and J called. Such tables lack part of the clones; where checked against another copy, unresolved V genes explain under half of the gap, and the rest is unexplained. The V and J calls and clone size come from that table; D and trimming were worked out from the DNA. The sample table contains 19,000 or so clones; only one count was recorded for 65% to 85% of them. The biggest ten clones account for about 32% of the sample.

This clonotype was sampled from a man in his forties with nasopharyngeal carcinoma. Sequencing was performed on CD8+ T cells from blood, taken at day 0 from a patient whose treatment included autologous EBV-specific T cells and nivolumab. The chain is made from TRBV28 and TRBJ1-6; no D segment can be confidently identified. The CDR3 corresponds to CASSLAGFNNSPLHF. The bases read TGTGCCAGCAGCCTAGCGGGGTTTAATAATTCACCCCTCCACTTT. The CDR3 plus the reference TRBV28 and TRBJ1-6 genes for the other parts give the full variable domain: DVKVTQSSRYLVKRTGEKVFLECVQDMDHENMFWYRQDPGLGLRLIYFSYDVKMKEKGDIPEGYSVSREKKERFSLILESASTNQTSMYLCASSLAGFNNSPLHFGNGTRLTVT.